One sample yielded the 27 T cell receptor beta chains listed below, sequenced in a study of T cell responses to AZD1222 COVID-19 vaccine. TCRdb's table, derived via immunoSEQ multiplex PCR, lists solely in-frame clones and lacks some. The sample contains about 150,000 clones, 92% of which appear only once. Material: peripheral blood, obtained on day 0 of AZD1222 vaccination. The receptors stem from an adult in good health.

V gene TRBV30 combines with J gene TRBJ2-1, with 14 bases lining up with TRBD2. The CDR3 length is 17 residues. V trimming: 5 bases; J trimming: 0 bases; junction bases outside the gene matches: 6. Germline CDR1 GTSNPN, CDR2 SVGIG (reference sequence). The DNA for the CDR3 is TGTGCCTGGCGGACTAGCGGGGGGCTGAGCTCCTACAATGAGCAGTTCTTC. This encodes CAWRTSGGLSSYNEQFF.

The chain recombines TRBV29-1 with TRBJ1-3; no definite D call. CDR3 size: 13 residues. With 4 bases removed from V and 0 bases from J, the gap between germline ends came to 7 bases. Germline V gene lookup returns CDR1 SQVTM and CDR2 ANQGSEA. CDR3 amino acids: CSVARVSGNTIYF. The CDR3 bases are TGCAGCGTTGCAAGGGTCTCTGGAAACACCATATATTTT.

The rearrangement joins TRBV7-9 to TRBJ2-3, with unresolved D. Germline CDR1 is SEHNR and CDR2 is FQNEAQ (reference sequence). V lost 3 bases and J lost 3, with 1 base in between. The CDR3 length is 11 residues. The CDR3 DNA is TGTGCCAGCAGCTTGACAGATACGCAGTATTTT. This sequence encodes CASSLTDTQYF.

The rearrangement links TRBV30 to TRBJ1-4; unclear D gene. Germline V CDR1 and CDR2: GTSNPN, SVGIG (reference sequence). CDR3 length: 15 residues. V shed 3 bases and J shed 0 bases, with 11 bases lying between them. CDR3 coding DNA: TGTGCCTGGAGGACCCTCGGACCAACTAATGAAAAACTGTTTTTT. Its translation is CAWRTLGPTNEKLFF.

The V gene is TRBV7-2, the J gene TRBJ1-2; maybe TRBD1 (5 bases). Trimming left V 5 bases short and J 3 bases short, with 13 bases between. CDR3 size: 14 residues. Germline CDR1 SGHTA, CDR2 FQGNSA. The CDR3 sequence is CASSEQRGDYGYTF. CDR3 coding DNA: TGTGCCAGCAGCGAACAGAGGGGTGACTATGGCTACACCTTC.

V and J are TRBV5-6 and TRBJ1-5, with D possibly TRBD1 on 6 matching bases. V lost 1 base, J lost 7 bases, and 18 bases lay in between. Per germline, CDR1 SGHDT and CDR2 YYEEEE. CDR3 length: 16 residues. The CDR3 sequence is CASSLMGRGASQPQHF. Here the CDR3 DNA reads TGTGCCAGCAGCTTGATGGGAAGGGGGGCATCGCAGCCCCAGCATTTT.

This CDR3 reads CASSESGPYGYTF. Written as DNA, the CDR3 is TGCGCCAGCAGTGAATCGGGACCGTATGGCTACACCTTC. This chain links TRBV10-1 with TRBJ1-2; the D gene is possibly TRBD1 (5 bases). Trimming left V 3 bases short and J 5 bases short, with 10 bases between. CDR1 is WNHNN, CDR2 SYGVQD, per germline (reference sequence). This CDR3 is built from 13 residues.

The V gene is TRBV27, the J gene TRBJ2-1; D perhaps matches TRBD1 (6 bases). V was cut by 5 bases and J by 8 bases, with 16 bases left in between. Germline CDR1 and CDR2: MNHEY and SMNVEV (reference sequence). The CDR3 consists of 14 residues. CDR3 sequence reads: CASSPPDRWDEQFF. CDR3 coding DNA: TGTGCCAGCAGTCCCCCCGACAGGTGGGATGAGCAGTTCTTC.

The rearrangement links TRBV11-2 to TRBJ1-2; D is perhaps TRBD1 (5 bases). CDR3 size: 15 residues. V lost 1 base and J lost 4, with 13 bases in between. Germline lookup yields CDR1 SGHAT and CDR2 FQNNGV. In nucleotides, the CDR3 is TGTGCCAGCAGCTTAGCTGGGGGTCTGAGCTATGGCTACACCTTC. As protein: CASSLAGGLSYGYTF.

The J gene is TRBJ1-2, the V gene TRBV6-5; 7 bases map to TRBD1. This CDR3 contains 14 residues. Germline CDR1 MNHEY, CDR2 SVGAGI. Losses at the gene ends were 0 bases for V and 4 bases for J; bases not matched to a gene: 2. The CDR3 sequence is CASSYSGQLYGYTF. CDR3 in DNA: TGTGCCAGCAGTTACTCGGGACAGCTCTATGGCTACACCTTC.

This rearrangement joins TRBV2 to TRBJ2-7; D remains ambiguous. V gave up 4 bases and J gave up 5 bases, with 18 bases separating them. The CDR3 spans 15 residues. Per the germline V gene, CDR1 is SNHLY and CDR2 is FYNNEI. The CDR3 here is CASSVPLGRANEQYF. The CDR3 bases are TGTGCCAGCAGTGTACCGCTTGGACGGGCGAACGAGCAGTACTTC.

The V gene is TRBV5-1, the J gene TRBJ2-6; no reliable D call. The CDR3 has 16 amino acids. Trimming removed 0 bases at V and 2 bases at J, with 9 bases between. The V gene's germline CDR1 is SGHRS and CDR2 YFSETQ. In nucleotides, the CDR3 is TGCGCCAGCAGCTTGGCGGCGACACCTGGGGCCAACGTCCTGACTTTC. Translating it yields CASSLAATPGANVLTF.

J is TRBJ1-2 and V is TRBV5-4; TRBD1 matches at 10 bases. This CDR3 region has 14 residues. Trimming took 4 bases from V and 8 from J; bases not matched to a gene: 8. Germline CDR1 SGHNT, CDR2 YYREEE (reference sequence). The CDR3: CASSGGDRGSGYTF. DNA for the CDR3: TGTGCCAGCAGCGGGGGGGACAGGGGATCCGGCTACACCTTC.

This chain links TRBV3-1 (or the pseudogene TRBV3-2) with TRBJ1-2, with D possibly matching TRBD1 (6 bases). This CDR3 region has 16 residues. Trimming cost V 1 base and J 4 bases, with 16 bases left between them. Germline CDR1 is LGHDT and CDR2 is YNNKEL (reference sequence). The CDR3 DNA is TGTGCCAGCAGCCAAGCGGCCCTCGGGGGGGCCTATGGCTACACCTTC. The encoded protein is CASSQAALGGAYGYTF.

This clone appeared a few times. The CDR3 coding sequence is TGTGCCAGCAGCACCGGGCCCTACAATGAGCAGTTCTTC. Protein: CASSTGPYNEQFF. The chain links TRBV6-2 or TRBV6-3 to TRBJ2-1; D remains ambiguous. V shed 6 bases and J shed 2 bases, with 8 bases lying between them. The germline V gene has CDR1 MNHEY and CDR2 SVGEGT. CDR3 length: 13 amino acids.

The chain carries TRBV4-1 and TRBJ2-7; the D is unclear. V dropped 0 bases and J dropped 4 bases, with 7 bases sitting between them. Germline values: CDR1 MGHRA, CDR2 YSYEKL. The CDR3 is 13 residues long. DNA for the CDR3: TGCGCCAGCAGCCAAGAAATGGGGTACGAGCAGTACTTC. Translated: CASSQEMGYEQYF.

The chain joins TRBV5-8 to TRBJ2-1; 7 bases fit TRBD2. This CDR3 is 14 amino acids long. The ends lost 1 base at V and 8 bases at J; junction bases unmatched: 6. Germline V gene sequence: CDR1 SGHTS, CDR2 YDEGEE. The CDR3 nucleotides read TGTGCCAGCAGCTTGAGGGCGGGGGTCGATGAGCAGTTCTTC. Its protein product is CASSLRAGVDEQFF.

This chain joins TRBV18 and TRBJ2-2; possibly TRBD2 for D (6 bases). The CDR3 is made up of 13 amino acids. V gave up 5 bases and J gave up 8 bases, with 12 bases separating them. Germline lookup yields CDR1 KGHSH and CDR2 LQKENI. The CDR3 nucleotides read TGTGCCAGCTCATCTGGACTAACAGGGGAGCTGTTTTTT. Translating it yields CASSSGLTGELFF.

This chain uses TRBV23-1 with TRBJ1-2, with 7 positions matching TRBD1. TRBV23-1 is annotated as an ORF whose role is uncertain. CDR3 length: 15 amino acids. Trimming cost V 4 bases and J 4 bases; bases outside gene matches: 9. In DNA form, the CDR3 reads TGCGCCAGCAGTCGTAACAGGGGAGGAAGCTATGGCTACACCTTC. Translating it yields CASSRNRGGSYGYTF.

This clone was seen once. The V gene is TRBV4-1, the J gene TRBJ1-2; the D is unclear. Germline assignment: CDR1 MGHRA and CDR2 YSYEKL. The CDR3 is 15 amino acids. V was cut by 1 base and J by 7 bases, with 16 bases left in between. CDR3 protein: CASSQVFSPSGGYTF. The CDR3 nucleotides are TGCGCCAGCAGCCAAGTATTCAGTCCCTCGGGTGGCTACACCTTC.

The genes are TRBV24-1 and TRBJ2-1, with D possibly being TRBD2 (6 bases). The germline CDR1 and CDR2 sequences are KGHDR and SFDVKD. CDR3 length: 15 residues. Trimming pared 2 bases from V and 10 bases from J, leaving 17 bases between. The chain's CDR3 is CATSDSRDSAIEQFF. CDR3 DNA sequence: TGTGCCACCAGTGATTCCCGGGACTCGGCTATAGAGCAGTTCTTC.

This rearrangement joins TRBV5-1 to TRBJ1-5, with a possible D match to TRBD1 (5 bases). This CDR3 has 16 amino acids. V was clipped by 0 bases and J by 0 bases, with 10 bases between them. Germline V gene data show CDR1 as SGHRS and CDR2 as YFSETQ. CDR3 amino acids: CASSLAGGNSNQPQHF. The CDR3 nucleotides are TGCGCCAGCAGCTTGGCTGGGGGGAATAGCAATCAGCCCCAGCATTTT.

This chain joins TRBV13 and TRBJ2-1, with 8 bases matching TRBD2. Germline V gives CDR1 PRHDT, CDR2 FYEKMQ (reference sequence). The ends lost 1 base at V and 16 bases at J; junction bases unmatched: 18. The CDR3 covers 16 residues. In DNA, the CDR3 is TGTGCCAGCAGCTTAGACCCCAGCCTTGGACTAGCCGAAGGATTCTTC. Protein product: CASSLDPSLGLAEGFF.

The CDR3 region is CATSDPGTSLYEQYF. The CDR3 region has the DNA TGTGCCACCAGTGATCCCGGGACTAGTCTCTACGAGCAGTACTTC. The chain employs TRBV24-1 and TRBJ2-7; 8 bases align to TRBD2. Germline CDR1 and CDR2: KGHDR and SFDVKD. V shed 3 bases and J 3 bases; nucleotides not matched to a gene: 6. This CDR3 is 15 amino acids long.

The rearrangement links TRBV2 to TRBJ2-2; either TRBD1 or TRBD2 may supply D (5 bases each). CDR3 length: 14 amino acids. CDR1 and CDR2 (germline): SNHLY, FYNNEI. Trimming removed 6 bases from V and 1 base from J, with 9 bases in between. The CDR3 region has the DNA TGTGCCAGCAGACTTGGGGGGAACACCGGGGAGCTGTTTTTT. Residues: CASRLGGNTGELFF.

The V gene is TRBV7-8, the J gene TRBJ1-2, with D hard to call. Trimming removed 2 bases from V and 7 bases from J, with 20 bases in between. CDR3 length: 16 amino acids. Per the germline V gene, CDR1 is SGHVS and CDR2 is FQNEAQ. In DNA form, the CDR3 reads TGTGCCAGCAGCTTAAGGCGCGGGGTGTTTAGGGTTGGCTACACCTTC. Translation gives CASSLRRGVFRVGYTF.

This clone occurred once. V usage is TRBV5-6 and J usage is TRBJ1-4; D is ambiguous. This CDR3 spans 11 amino acids. Germline CDR1 reads SGHDT; CDR2 reads YYEEEE. V was trimmed by 5 bases and J by 4 bases, leaving 3 bases between them. The CDR3 bases are TGTGCCAGCAGGGATAATGAAAAACTGTTTTTT. This translates into CASRDNEKLFF.